This passage covers 32 T cell receptor beta chains from one sample sequenced in a study of shared T cell receptors in the human thymus. Produced via immunoSEQ multiplex PCR; TCRdb's table is partial and in-frame only. The data show approximately 730,000 clones, 80% to 90% seen once. This sample was shared with a second study, whose subject was human thymus T cells.

The specimen was thymocytes. These receptors all come from a girl in the first two years of life with a congenital heart defect.

In its sample, this clone was seen once. The chain has TRBV19 and TRBJ2-1, with D unresolved. The CDR3 length is 12 residues. In germline, CDR1 is LNHDA, CDR2 SQIVND (reference sequence). V was shortened by 5 bases and J by 9 bases, with 11 bases between the two germline ends. CDR3 nucleotides: TGTGCCAGTAGTCCCTATCTCGGTGAGCAGTTCTTC. This codes for CASSPYLGEQFF.

A few counts support this clone. J is TRBJ2-3 and V is TRBV6-5, with D possibly being TRBD1 (5 bases). The V end lost 0 bases, the J end lost 7 bases, and 17 bases lay between the germline ends. CDR3 length: 16 amino acids. The V gene's germline CDR1 is MNHEY and CDR2 SVGAGI. This CDR3 reads CASSYSGHISTHTQYF. For the CDR3, the DNA is TGTGCCAGCAGTTACTCGGGGCACATTAGTACCCATACGCAGTATTTT.

This chain links TRBV18 with TRBJ1-3, with D possibly being TRBD1 (6 bases). Germline V gene data show CDR1 as KGHSH and CDR2 as LQKENI. CDR3 length: 15 amino acids. V lost 4 bases, J lost 3 bases, and 13 bases lay in between. The CDR3 loop is CASSRTGNRGNTIYF. For the CDR3, the DNA is TGTGCCAGCTCACGAACAGGGAACCGTGGAAACACCATATATTTT.

This chain joins TRBV27 and TRBJ1-6, with unresolved D. V was clipped by 5 bases and J by 9 bases, with 20 bases between them. Germline assignment: CDR1 MNHEY and CDR2 SMNVEV (reference sequence). This CDR3 has 16 amino acids. CDR3 in DNA: TGTGCCAGCAGTGCACGAGAGGGCAGAAGAGGTTCACCCCTCCACTTT. Its translation is CASSAREGRRGSPLHF.

The chain recombines TRBV19 with TRBJ1-2, with D uncertain. From germline, CDR1 is LNHDA and CDR2 SQIVND (reference sequence). The CDR3 is made up of 13 amino acids. Trimming removed 0 bases from V and 11 bases from J, with 13 bases in between. The CDR3 nucleotides are TGTGCCAGTAGTATAGATGACCAGCGGTGGTACACCTTC. It specifies CASSIDDQRWYTF. Full variable domain (remainder filled in from reference TRBV19 and TRBJ1-2): DGGITQSPKYLFRKEGQNVTLSCEQNLNHDAMYWYRQDPGQGLRLIYYSQIVNDFQKGDIAEGYSVSREKKESFPLTVTSAQKNPTAFYLCASSIDDQRWYTFGSGTRLTVV.

V and J are TRBV7-8 and TRBJ1-2; possibly TRBD1 for D (6 bases). V was trimmed by 0 bases and J by 5 bases, leaving 10 bases between them. Germline lookup yields CDR1 SGHVS and CDR2 FQNEAQ. The CDR3 has 14 amino acids. The CDR3 region has the DNA TGTGCCAGCAGCTTAGCGGGAACAGGGTATGGCTACACCTTC. It encodes CASSLAGTGYGYTF.

Points on this clone: This CDR3 is also generated by other DNA sequences in the sample. This rearrangement joins TRBV5-1 to TRBJ2-3, with D tentatively TRBD2 (6 bases). Germline CDR1 reads SGHRS; CDR2 reads YFSETQ. The CDR3 runs to 15 residues. V lost 0 bases to trimming and J lost 1 base, with 9 bases between them. Written as DNA, the CDR3 is TGCGCCAGCAGCTTGGTGGGGGGAGGCACAGATACGCAGTATTTT. This encodes CASSLVGGGTDTQYF.

The chain recombines TRBV6-4 with TRBJ2-3, with D possibly being TRBD2 (7 bases). V was cut by 4 bases and J by 4 bases, with 12 bases left in between. This CDR3 is 14 amino acids long. The germline gives CDR1 MRHNA, CDR2 SNTAGT. CDR3 protein: CASSVGGGPDTQYF. CDR3 DNA sequence: TGTGCCAGCAGTGTAGGCGGGGGCCCAGATACGCAGTATTTT.

This clone was seen once. The rearrangement joins TRBV25-1 to TRBJ2-7; D is unclear. V lost 6 bases to trimming and J lost 0 bases, with 12 bases between them. Germline V gives CDR1 MGHDK, CDR2 SYGVNS. The length of the CDR3 is 14 residues. The CDR3 coding sequence is TGTGCCAGCAGGCCTGACTCAAGCTCCTACGAGCAGTACTTC. Its protein product is CASRPDSSSYEQYF.

Only one count was recorded for this clone. CDR3 coding DNA: TGTGCCAGCAGCCCAACAGGGCCCCGTAGCAATCAGCCCCAGCATTTT. Translated: CASSPTGPRSNQPQHF. The rearrangement uses TRBV7-2 and TRBJ1-5; maybe TRBD1 (6 bases). Deletions cut 5 bases from V and 0 bases from J, with 14 bases between. CDR1 is SGHTA and CDR2 is FQGNSA in the germline V gene. The length of the CDR3 is 16 residues.

This chain joins TRBV7-2 and TRBJ1-1; no firm D call. CDR3 size: 14 residues. V was trimmed by 5 bases and J by 4 bases, leaving 14 bases between them. Germline lookup yields CDR1 SGHTA and CDR2 FQGNSA. The DNA for the CDR3 is TGTGCCAGCAGCCCTCGCGGCCGGGGCACTGAAGCTTTCTTT. Protein: CASSPRGRGTEAFF.

The chain has TRBV11-2 and TRBJ1-1; no definite D call. CDR1 and CDR2 from the germline V gene are SGHAT and FQNNGV. The CDR3 sequence is 15 residues long. V was trimmed by 1 base and J by 0 bases, leaving 9 bases between them. The CDR3 bases are TGTGCCAGCAGCTTAGTCCAGTCCATGAACACTGAAGCTTTCTTT. It specifies CASSLVQSMNTEAFF.

This clone was counted only a few times. The chain has TRBV9 and TRBJ2-3; 10 positions agree with TRBD1. The V segment lost 0 bases and the J segment 2 bases; nucleotides outside the gene matches: 6. The CDR3 contains 17 residues. Germline-derived CDR1 and CDR2 are SGDLS and YYNGEE. The CDR3 DNA reads TGTGCCAGCAGCGTAGAGACAGGGGGCCCCCTCACAGATACGCAGTATTTT. Protein product: CASSVETGGPLTDTQYF.

The chain has TRBV5-1 and TRBJ2-7; D gene ambiguous. The germline V gene encodes CDR1 SGHRS and CDR2 YFSETQ. This CDR3 has 15 amino acids. V lost 3 bases and J 0 bases, leaving 13 bases between the germline ends. DNA for the CDR3: TGCGCCAGCAGCTCTTTTGGTAGCCACTCCTACGAGCAGTACTTC. Translating gives CASSSFGSHSYEQYF.

The rearrangement uses TRBV7-9 and TRBJ1-4; tentative D call: TRBD1 (6 bases). V was cut by 1 base and J by 0 bases, with 15 bases left in between. Germline V gives CDR1 SEHNR, CDR2 FQNEAQ (reference sequence). This CDR3 contains 18 residues. CDR3 nucleotide sequence: TGTGCCAGCAGCTTAGACGGACAGATTTACGCAACTAATGAAAAACTGTTTTTT. It yields the protein CASSLDGQIYATNEKLFF. Using reference TRBV7-9 and TRBJ1-4 for the parts outside the CDR3, the full variable domain is DTGVSQNPRHKITKRGQNVTFRCDPISEHNRLYWYRQTLGQGPEFLTYFQNEAQLEKSRLLSDRFSAERPKGSFSTLEIQRTEQGDSAMYLCASSLDGQIYATNEKLFFGSGTQLSVL.

The V gene is TRBV5-1, the J gene TRBJ1-1, with 8 nucleotides matching TRBD1. The CDR3 has 15 residues. Germline V lookup: CDR1 SGHRS, CDR2 YFSETQ. V shed 3 bases, J shed 2 bases, and the junction held 6 bases outside the gene matches. The CDR3 region has the DNA TGCGCCAGCAGCTCCCTAACAGGGGGAAACACTGAAGCTTTCTTT. Residues: CASSSLTGGNTEAFF.

The CDR3 DNA is TGCGCCAGCAGCCTCGTTAAAGAGACCCAGTACTTC. Encoded protein: CASSLVKETQYF. The V call is TRBV5-1, the J call TRBJ2-5; D is ambiguous. V was pared by 4 bases and J by 3 bases, with 7 bases between. Germline V lookup: CDR1 SGHRS, CDR2 YFSETQ. CDR3 length: 12 amino acids.

Regarding this clone: The same CDR3 also results from other DNA sequences found in this sample. This sequence joins TRBV5-1 and TRBJ1-1; D is unresolved. Germline V CDR1 and CDR2: SGHRS, YFSETQ. The CDR3 covers 14 residues. Trimming left V 0 bases short and J 0 bases short, with 6 bases between. CDR3: CASSLDSLNTEAFF. For the CDR3, the DNA is TGCGCCAGCAGCTTGGACAGTTTGAACACTGAAGCTTTCTTT.

For the CDR3, the DNA is TGTGCCAGTAGTGTACAGCGGCGCACAGATACGCAGTATTTT. Translating gives CASSVQRRTDTQYF. The rearrangement joins TRBV19 to TRBJ2-3, with a tentative D call TRBD2 (5 bases). V dropped 5 bases and J dropped 1 base, with 10 bases sitting between them. From germline, CDR1 is LNHDA and CDR2 SQIVND (reference sequence). This CDR3 spans 14 amino acids.

V is TRBV6-1 and J is TRBJ2-5, with D perhaps matching TRBD1 (7 bases). Looked up from germline, CDR1 is MNHNS and CDR2 is SASEGT. The germline V and J ends were trimmed by 2 bases and 5 bases, with 21 bases remaining between them. The CDR3 spans 17 residues. The CDR3 nucleotides read TGTGCCAGCAGTGAACCCCGGGACAGCCGAGGGAGGGAGACCCAGTACTTC. This gives the protein CASSEPRDSRGRETQYF.

CDR3 in DNA: TGTGCCAGTTTCACAGGGAGTTGGGCTGAAGCTTTCTTT. Translation: CASFTGSWAEAFF. This chain uses TRBV19 with TRBJ1-1; TRBD1 is a possible D gene (6 bases). CDR1 and CDR2 from the germline V gene are LNHDA and SQIVND (reference sequence). Trimming removed 8 bases at V and 6 bases at J, with 16 bases between. The CDR3 covers 13 residues. Variable domain in full (rest from reference TRBV19 and TRBJ1-1): DGGITQSPKYLFRKEGQNVTLSCEQNLNHDAMYWYRQDPGQGLRLIYYSQIVNDFQKGDIAEGYSVSREKKESFPLTVTSAQKNPTAFYLCASFTGSWAEAFFGQGTRLTVV.

The chain combines TRBV5-8 with TRBJ2-7, with D tentatively TRBD1 (5 bases). Germline lookup yields CDR1 SGHTS and CDR2 YDEGEE. The CDR3 spans 15 residues. The germline V and J ends were trimmed by 4 bases and 0 bases, with 14 bases remaining between them. The CDR3 coding sequence is TGTGCCAGCAGCCCACGGACAAGGAGCTCCTACGAGCAGTACTTC. As protein: CASSPRTRSSYEQYF.

The chain employs TRBV4-1 and TRBJ1-2, with 11 bases matching TRBD1. The germline gives CDR1 MGHRA, CDR2 YSYEKL. CDR3 length: 18 residues. The J segment lost 3 bases and the V segment lost 0 bases, leaving 9 bases of the junction unmatched. CDR3 in amino acids: CASSQDLKGQGEDYGYTF. CDR3 bases: TGCGCCAGCAGCCAAGACCTGAAGGGACAGGGGGAAGACTATGGCTACACCTTC.

This chain joins TRBV13 and TRBJ1-1, with D uncertain. V gave up 3 bases and J gave up 5 bases, with 16 bases separating them. CDR3 length: 15 amino acids. Looked up from germline, CDR1 is PRHDT and CDR2 is FYEKMQ (reference sequence). The CDR3 spells CASSLADRGWTEAFF. As DNA, the CDR3 is TGTGCCAGCAGCTTGGCAGATCGGGGATGGACTGAAGCTTTCTTT.

The V call is TRBV2, the J call TRBJ2-7, with a tentative D call TRBD1 (5 bases). Germline loops: CDR1 SNHLY, CDR2 FYNNEI. The length of the CDR3 is 15 residues. V was trimmed by 3 bases and J by 1 base, leaving 13 bases between them. The CDR3 region has the DNA TGTGCCAGCAGTGAGAGCAGGGAAGGATCCTACGAGCAGTACTTC. Translating gives CASSESREGSYEQYF.

Notes on this clone: The junction shows a germline mismatch at one end, possibly a read error. The chain joins TRBV2 to TRBJ1-2, with D maybe TRBD1 (6 bases). Germline values: CDR1 SNHLY, CDR2 FYNNEI. The CDR3 length is 14 residues. The DNA for the CDR3 is TGTGCCAGCAGAGAAGGACAGCATTCCCATGGCTACACCTTC. Translated: CASREGQHSHGYTF.

The gene calls are TRBV19 and TRBJ2-5, with TRBD1 matching 10 bases. Trimming at V came to 4 bases and at J to 5 bases, leaving 7 bases not matched to a gene. Per germline, CDR1 LNHDA and CDR2 SQIVND (reference sequence). The CDR3 contains 15 residues. The CDR3 sequence is CASSKRQGAWETQYF. The CDR3 DNA reads TGTGCCAGTAGTAAACGACAGGGGGCTTGGGAGACCCAGTACTTC.

The chain couples TRBV7-9 to TRBJ1-3; the match to TRBD1 covers 9 bases. J was trimmed by 2 bases and V by 10 bases; bases with no gene match: 3. The CDR3 loop spans 13 amino acids. CDR1 is SEHNR, CDR2 FQNEAQ, per germline (reference sequence). The CDR3 loop reads CAIDRGTGNTIYF. The CDR3, as DNA: TGTGCCATCGACAGGGGGACTGGAAACACCATATATTTT.

V usage is TRBV19 and J usage is TRBJ1-5, with 8 bases that match TRBD1. This CDR3 is built from 19 residues. Germline CDR1 LNHDA, CDR2 SQIVND (reference sequence). Germline trimming cut 3 bases from V and 0 bases from J; bases unmatched to any gene: 13. The DNA of the CDR3 is TGTGCCAGTAGTATCTTACGGGCAGGGGGCACCCATAGCAATCAGCCCCAGCATTTT. Translated: CASSILRAGGTHSNQPQHF. Filled out from reference TRBV19 and TRBJ1-5, the complete variable domain reads DGGITQSPKYLFRKEGQNVTLSCEQNLNHDAMYWYRQDPGQGLRLIYYSQIVNDFQKGDIAEGYSVSREKKESFPLTVTSAQKNPTAFYLCASSILRAGGTHSNQPQHFGDGTRLSIL.

V and J are TRBV25-1 and TRBJ1-2; D unresolved. CDR3 length: 14 amino acids. Germline V gene lookup returns CDR1 MGHDK and CDR2 SYGVNS. V gave up 4 bases and J gave up 4 bases, with 13 bases separating them. CDR3 loop: CASSGRVGGYGYTF. CDR3 nucleotides: TGTGCCAGCAGTGGCCGGGTAGGAGGCTATGGCTACACCTTC.

The chain couples TRBV29-1 to TRBJ1-1, with TRBD1 matching over 8 bases. V gave up 4 bases and J gave up 0 bases; unmatched junction bases: 4. CDR1 and CDR2 from the germline V gene are SQVTM and ANQGSEA. The CDR3 runs 14 residues. In DNA form, the CDR3 reads TGCAGCGTTGTCTGGACAGGGATGAACACTGAAGCTTTCTTT. This codes for CSVVWTGMNTEAFF.

A note on this clone: The sample has other DNA sequences that encode this CDR3 too. The chain has TRBV28 and TRBJ2-3, with 8 bases that match TRBD2. Per the germline V gene, CDR1 is MDHEN and CDR2 is SYDVKM. This CDR3 contains 15 residues. V dropped 2 bases and J dropped 2; count of bases not matched to a gene: 3. Written as DNA, the CDR3 is TGTGCCAGCAGTTTAGCAGCGGGGGTCACAGATACGCAGTATTTT. It specifies CASSLAAGVTDTQYF.